This TCR beta chain was sequenced during a study of blood T cell repertoires in COVID-19. Looking at the study overall: Sites across the United States, Italy and Spain contributed samples from acute and convalescent COVID-19. PBMCs, B-cell-depleted T cells, or T cells were the source of the cDNA or gDNA that made up the material.

CDR1 SEHNR and CDR2 FQNEAQ come from the germline V gene (reference sequence). V gave up 2 bases and J gave up 0 bases, with 8 bases separating them. CDR3 length: 14 residues. Authors' data handling: Reference gene primer amplification gave nucleated cell count estimates. Method: immunoSEQ multiplex PCR; TCRdb's copy keeps in-frame clones and lacks some. The V and J calls and clone size are taken from that table; D and trimming were inferred from the DNA. The table has 200,000 to 250,000 clones, roughly 88% seen once. This chain joins TRBV7-9 and TRBJ2-7; D is uncertain. Sequenced: peripheral blood. This TCR came from a man aged 45-60 years with active or convalescent COVID-19. CDR3 amino acids: CASSLNTNSYEQYF. The CDR3 DNA reads as TGTGCCAGCAGCTTAAATACTAACTCCTACGAGCAGTACTTC.